The present TCR beta chain was sequenced within a study of T cell changes during pregnancy in multiple sclerosis. Assay: immunoSEQ multiplex PCR; the TCRdb copy retains only in-frame clones and omits some. The data contain approximately 100,000 clones, approximately 90% of them singletons. CDR1 is SGDLS and CDR2 is YYNGEE in the germline V gene. The trim removed 6 bases at V and 3 bases at J, leaving 4 bases unmatched. There are 13 residues in the CDR3. The clonotype comes from a female donor with multiple sclerosis, enrolled in a pregnancy study. Material: peripheral blood, obtained after pregnancy. V and J are TRBV9 and TRBJ2-5, with 8 bases that match TRBD2. Written as DNA, the CDR3 is TGTGCCAGCAACACACTAGCGGAAGAGACCCAGTACTTC. It codes for CASNTLAEETQYF.